The 4 T cell receptor beta chains listed next were all sequenced from one sample in a study of blood T cells in healthy people across ages. A second about 6 to 12 cycle PCR used barcoded and J-beta primers. One entry per CDR3 protein results from TCRdb running MiXCR on the 5' RACE reads. The table lists about 1,000,000 distinct CDR3 sequences, 45% of them singletons, with under 20% in the top ten. Material for sequencing was blood. The source is a woman aged 55-70 years in good health.

This chain links TRBV6-2 or TRBV6-3 with TRBJ2-3, with TRBD2 identical over 7 bases. V dropped 8 bases and J dropped 0; count of bases not matched to a gene: 8. This CDR3 has 15 amino acids. The germline V gene encodes CDR1 MNHEY and CDR2 SVGEGT. Written as DNA, the CDR3 is TGTGCCAGCCGGCCGGGCGGGAGAAGCACAGATACGCAGTATTTT. The encoded protein is CASRPGGRSTDTQYF.

J is TRBJ2-6 and V is TRBV19; possible D gene TRBD1, 6 bases. Germline CDR1 LNHDA, CDR2 SQIVND (reference sequence). The CDR3 consists of 16 residues. With 8 bases removed from V and 0 bases from J, the gap between germline ends came to 14 bases. The CDR3 bases are TGTGCCAGTCAACAGGGATCAACCTCTGGGGCCAACGTCCTGACTTTC. Its protein is CASQQGSTSGANVLTF.

For this clonotype: This may be a read error, as it is one base from a much larger clone. The chain uses TRBV6-5 and TRBJ2-1; the D is unclear. Trimming removed 6 bases at V and 5 bases at J, with 5 bases between. The CDR3 covers 11 residues. Germline-derived CDR1 and CDR2 are MNHEY and SVGAGI. Here the CDR3 reads CASRFHNEQFF. For the CDR3, the DNA is TGTGCCAGCAGATTCCACAATGAGCAGTTCTTC.

The V gene is TRBV14, the J gene TRBJ1-1; D is unclear. The CDR3 contains 16 residues. CDR1 and CDR2 from the germline V gene are SGHDN and FVKESK. With 1 base removed from V and 1 base from J, the gap between germline ends came to 13 bases. The chain's CDR3 is CASSQVAIMSNTEAFF. Here the CDR3 DNA reads TGTGCCAGCAGCCAAGTGGCAATCATGTCGAACACTGAAGCTTTCTTT.